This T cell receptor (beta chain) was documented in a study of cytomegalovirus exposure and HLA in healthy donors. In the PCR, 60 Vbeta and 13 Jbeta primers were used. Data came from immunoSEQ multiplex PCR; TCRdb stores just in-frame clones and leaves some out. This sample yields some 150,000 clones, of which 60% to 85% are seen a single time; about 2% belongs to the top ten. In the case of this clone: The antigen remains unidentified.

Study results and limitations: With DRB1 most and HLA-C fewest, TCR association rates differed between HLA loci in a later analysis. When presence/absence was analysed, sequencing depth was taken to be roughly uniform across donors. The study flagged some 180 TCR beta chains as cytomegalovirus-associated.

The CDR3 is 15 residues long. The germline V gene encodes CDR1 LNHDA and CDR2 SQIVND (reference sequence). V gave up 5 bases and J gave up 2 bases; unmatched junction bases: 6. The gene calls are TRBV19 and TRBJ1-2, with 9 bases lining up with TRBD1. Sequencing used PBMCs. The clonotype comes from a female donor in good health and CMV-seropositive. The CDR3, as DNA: TGTGCCAGTAGTCCAGGGACAGGGAGAAACTATGGCTACACCTTC. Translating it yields CASSPGTGRNYGYTF.